The rows below give T cell receptor beta chains drawn from one sample of a study of shared clonotypes between healthy human individuals. Produced via immunoSEQ multiplex PCR; TCRdb's table is partial and in-frame only. The sample contains about 2.5 million clones, about nine tenths of which appear only once. The sample taken for sequencing was naive CD4+ T cells from PBMCs. The receptors here all came from a man aged 18 to 29 in good health. Some clones in this sample may be carry-over from other donors' samples. Each CDR3 is given with its conserved first and last residue. D genes are given only for firm matches. Size is stated for part of the rows, as once, few or many counts, or as a class when the clone is expanded.

NA	TRBV11-3	TRBJ2-2	TRBD1	TGTGCCAGCAGCCCAGGACAGGGTGGAACCGGGGAGCTGTTTTTT	CASSPGQGGTGELFF
NA	TRBV7-2	TRBJ2-2	NA	TGTGCCAGCAGCTTAAAATTGAGGAGCGGGGAGCTGTTTTTT	CASSLKLRSGELFF
NA	TRBV7-7	TRBJ2-2	TRBD2	TGTGCCAGCAGCTCAGGACTAGCGGGAGTCACCGGGGAGCTGTTTTTT	CASSSGLAGVTGELFF
NA	TRBV2	TRBJ2-7	TRBD2	TGTGCCAGCAGTGAAGGGACTAGCGGCTACGAGCAGTACTTC	CASSEGTSGYEQYF
NA	TRBV5-1	TRBJ2-1	TRBD2	TGCGCCAGCAGCACCGGGACTAGTTCGGGGACTTACTACAATGAGCAGTTCTTC	CASSTGTSSGTYYNEQFF
NA	TRBV19	TRBJ2-7	NA	TGTGCCAGTAGTAGCCGGGACGCCGCCTACGAGCAGTACTTC	CASSSRDAAYEQYF
NA	TRBV19	TRBJ1-1	TRBD1	TGTGCCAGTAGTGGACAGGGGGCTGGTGAAGCTTTCTTT	CASSGQGAGEAFF
NA	TRBV10-3	TRBJ2-7	NA	TGTGCCATCAGGGACCGGGACGGGGGCCCCTACGAGCAGTACTTC	CAIRDRDGGPYEQYF
once	TRBV7-2	TRBJ2-3	NA	TGTGCCAGCAGCTTGTCGCGAGAAAATACGCAGTATTTT	CASSLSRENTQYF
NA	TRBV7-2	TRBJ2-5	NA	TGTGCCAGCAGCTTTCCAGATCAGGGAAGGGGGGAGACCCAGTACTTC	CASSFPDQGRGETQYF
NA	TRBV7-2	TRBJ2-1	NA	TGTGCCAGCAGCTTTACTAATCGCATGGATGAGCAGTTCTTC	CASSFTNRMDEQFF
once	TRBV28	TRBJ2-5	NA	TGTGCCAGCTCGGGGGAGCGGGAGACCCAGTACTTC	CASSGERETQYF
few	TRBV12-5	TRBJ1-5	NA	TGTGCTAGTGGGACGGATCGGGAGGGACAGCCCCAGCATTTT	CASGTDREGQPQHF
NA	TRBV28	TRBJ1-4	TRBD1	TGTGCCAGCAGTGGACAGGGGAGTCGGACTAATGAAAAACTGTTTTTT	CASSGQGSRTNEKLFF
NA	TRBV27	TRBJ2-7	NA	TGTGCCAGCAGTGTTAAACCGGGACCCGGGGGTCTCGAGCAGTACTTC	CASSVKPGPGGLEQYF
NA	TRBV7-3	TRBJ1-2	NA	TGTGCCAGCAGCTTAAGAGGGGGGCCAGACTATGGCTACACCTTC	CASSLRGGPDYGYTF
NA	TRBV5-1	TRBJ2-7	TRBD1	TGCGCCAGCAGCTTGGATCCGGACAGGGTTTACGAGCAGTACTTC	CASSLDPDRVYEQYF
NA	TRBV7-2	TRBJ2-1	TRBD2	TGTGCCAGCAGCCCACCTGGACTAGCGATATTGAATGAGCAGTTCTTC	CASSPPGLAILNEQFF
NA	TRBV28	TRBJ2-3	NA	TGTGCCAGCAGTTATTCCTTGTCCGATACGCAGTATTTT	CASSYSLSDTQYF
NA	TRBV18	TRBJ1-3	TRBD1	TGTGCCAGCTCACCACCCGTAACAGGGGCTGGAAACACCATATATTTT	CASSPPVTGAGNTIYF
NA	TRBV11-2	TRBJ1-1	NA	TGTGCCAGCAGCCACACCGAAGGGCGAATTACCGCTGAAGCTTTCTTT	CASSHTEGRITAEAFF
once	TRBV11-2	TRBJ1-1	NA	TGTGCCAGCAGCCCGACGGACGGTGGGGAGAACACTGAAGCTTTCTTT	CASSPTDGGENTEAFF